This T cell receptor (beta chain) was sequenced in a study of blood T cell repertoires in COVID-19. Recruited during active infection, patients (from Seattle) were subsequently followed longitudinally. This table comes from immunoSEQ multiplex PCR, and its TCRdb copy is limited to in-frame clones, with some not included. The sample holds 85,000 to 130,000 clones, roughly four fifths seen once. The receptor was derived from a man older than 75 with COVID-19, enrolled during active disease. Sequenced input: peripheral blood.

The CDR3 protein is CASRDSANYGYTF. The CDR3 DNA reads TGTGCCAGCAGAGACAGTGCTAACTATGGCTACACCTTC. The chain links TRBV27 to TRBJ1-2; TRBD1 is a possible D gene (5 bases). Germline CDR1 reads MNHEY; CDR2 reads SMNVEV (reference sequence). The ends were cut back, 6 bases at V and 0 bases at J, with 8 bases in the middle. The CDR3 extends over 13 amino acids.